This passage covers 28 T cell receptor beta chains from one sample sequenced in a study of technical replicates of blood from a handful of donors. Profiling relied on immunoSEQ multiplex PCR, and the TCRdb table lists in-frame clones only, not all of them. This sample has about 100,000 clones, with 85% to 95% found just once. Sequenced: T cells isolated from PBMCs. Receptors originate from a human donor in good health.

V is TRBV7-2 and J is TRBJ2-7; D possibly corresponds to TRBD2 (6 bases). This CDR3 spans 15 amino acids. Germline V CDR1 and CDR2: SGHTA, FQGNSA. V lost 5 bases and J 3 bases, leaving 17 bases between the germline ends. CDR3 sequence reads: CASSPSRESIYEQYF. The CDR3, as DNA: TGTGCCAGCAGCCCTAGCCGGGAGAGTATCTACGAGCAGTACTTC.

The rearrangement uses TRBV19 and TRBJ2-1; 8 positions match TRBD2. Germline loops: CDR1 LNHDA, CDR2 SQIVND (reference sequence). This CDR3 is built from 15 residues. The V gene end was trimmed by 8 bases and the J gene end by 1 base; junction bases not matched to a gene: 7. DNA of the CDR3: TGTGCCAGTGACGGGGGGGGTATGTCCTACAATGAGCAGTTCTTC. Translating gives CASDGGGMSYNEQFF.

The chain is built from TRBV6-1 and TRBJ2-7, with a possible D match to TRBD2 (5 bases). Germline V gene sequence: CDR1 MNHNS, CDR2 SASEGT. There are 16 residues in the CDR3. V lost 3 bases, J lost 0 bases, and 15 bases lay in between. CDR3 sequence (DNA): TGTGCCAGCAGTGACTTAACGGGAACAAACTCCTACGAGCAGTACTTC. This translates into CASSDLTGTNSYEQYF.

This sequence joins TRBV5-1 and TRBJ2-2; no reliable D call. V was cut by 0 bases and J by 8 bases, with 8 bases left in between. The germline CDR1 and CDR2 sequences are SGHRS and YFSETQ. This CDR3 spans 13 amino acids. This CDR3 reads CASSLVVGGELFF. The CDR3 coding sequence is TGCGCCAGCAGCTTGGTCGTCGGGGGGGAGCTGTTTTTT.

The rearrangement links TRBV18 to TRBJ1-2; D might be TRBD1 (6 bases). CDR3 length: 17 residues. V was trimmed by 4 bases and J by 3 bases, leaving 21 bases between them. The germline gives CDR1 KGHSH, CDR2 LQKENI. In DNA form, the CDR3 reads TGTGCCAGCTCACGCCGGGACACGACACGAGGCGACTATGGCTACACCTTC. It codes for CASSRRDTTRGDYGYTF.

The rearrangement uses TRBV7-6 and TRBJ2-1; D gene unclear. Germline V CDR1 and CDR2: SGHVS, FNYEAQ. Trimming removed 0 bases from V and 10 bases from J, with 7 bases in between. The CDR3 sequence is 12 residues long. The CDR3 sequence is CASSLAGEEQFF. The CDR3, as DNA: TGTGCCAGCAGCTTAGCAGGAGAAGAGCAGTTCTTC. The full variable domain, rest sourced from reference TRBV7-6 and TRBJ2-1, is GAGVSQSPRYKVTKRGQDVALRCDPISGHVSLYWYRQALGQGPEFLTYFNYEAQQDKSGLPNDRFSAERPEGSISTLTIQRTEQRDSAMYRCASSLAGEEQFFGPGTRLTVL.

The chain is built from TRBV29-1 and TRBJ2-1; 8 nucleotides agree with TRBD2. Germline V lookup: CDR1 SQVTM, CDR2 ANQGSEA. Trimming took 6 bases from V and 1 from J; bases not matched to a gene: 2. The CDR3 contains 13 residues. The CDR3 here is CSVAGDSYNEQFF. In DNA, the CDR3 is TGCAGCGTAGCGGGAGATTCCTACAATGAGCAGTTCTTC.

Written as DNA, the CDR3 is TGTGCCAGCAGCCCTCCGGGACTAGCGGGGGCCGGGAATGAGCAGTTCTTC. This gives the protein CASSPPGLAGAGNEQFF. The chain is built from TRBV7-3 and TRBJ2-1; 14 bases align to TRBD2. Germline V gives CDR1 SGHTA, CDR2 FQGTGA. The CDR3 runs 17 residues. Germline trimming cut 5 bases from V and 7 bases from J; bases unmatched to any gene: 10.

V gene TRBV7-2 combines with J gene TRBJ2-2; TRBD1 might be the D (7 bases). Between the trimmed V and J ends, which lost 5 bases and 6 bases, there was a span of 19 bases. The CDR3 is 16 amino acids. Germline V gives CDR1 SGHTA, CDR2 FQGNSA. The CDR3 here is CASSLVITGEAGELFF. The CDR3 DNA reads TGTGCCAGCAGCCTAGTCATTACAGGGGAGGCCGGGGAGCTGTTTTTT.

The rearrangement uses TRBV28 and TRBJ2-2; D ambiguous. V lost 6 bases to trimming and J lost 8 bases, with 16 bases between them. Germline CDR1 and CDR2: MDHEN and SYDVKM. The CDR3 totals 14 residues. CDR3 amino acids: CASRTPTNNGELFF. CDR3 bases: TGTGCCAGCAGAACCCCAACGAACAATGGGGAGCTGTTTTTT.

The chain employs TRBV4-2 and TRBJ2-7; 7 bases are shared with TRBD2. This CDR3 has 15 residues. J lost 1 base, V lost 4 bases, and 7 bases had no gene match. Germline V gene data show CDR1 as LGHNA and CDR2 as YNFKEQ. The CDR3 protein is CASSRRLAQSYEQYF. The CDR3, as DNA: TGTGCCAGCAGCCGTAGACTAGCTCAGTCCTACGAGCAGTACTTC.

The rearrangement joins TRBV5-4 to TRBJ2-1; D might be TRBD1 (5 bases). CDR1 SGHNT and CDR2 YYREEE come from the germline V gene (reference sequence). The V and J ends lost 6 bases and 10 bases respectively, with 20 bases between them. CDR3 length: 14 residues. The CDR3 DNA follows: TGTGCCAGCACCCGGCAGGGTGATCCCCCCGAGCAGTTCTTC. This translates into CASTRQGDPPEQFF.

The CDR3 nucleotides read TGCGCCAGCAGCCAAGATTCGCGCCCGCACACCGGGGAGCTGTTTTTT. Its protein is CASSQDSRPHTGELFF. This chain connects TRBV4-1 to TRBJ2-2; D remains ambiguous. With 0 bases removed from V and 3 bases from J, the gap between germline ends came to 11 bases. Germline V lookup: CDR1 MGHRA, CDR2 YSYEKL. There are 16 residues in the CDR3.

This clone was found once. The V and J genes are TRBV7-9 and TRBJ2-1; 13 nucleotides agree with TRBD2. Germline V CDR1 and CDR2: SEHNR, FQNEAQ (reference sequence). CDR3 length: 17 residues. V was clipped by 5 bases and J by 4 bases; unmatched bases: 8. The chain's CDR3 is CASSLGTSGVRYNEQFF. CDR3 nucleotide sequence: TGTGCCAGCAGCCTAGGGACTAGCGGGGTAAGATACAATGAGCAGTTCTTC.

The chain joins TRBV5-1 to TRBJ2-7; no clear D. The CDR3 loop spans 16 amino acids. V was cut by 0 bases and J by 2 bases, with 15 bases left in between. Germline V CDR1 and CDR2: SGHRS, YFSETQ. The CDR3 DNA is TGCGCCAGCAGCTTGGGACTCACTTTGTACCCCTACGAGCAGTACTTC. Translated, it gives CASSLGLTLYPYEQYF.

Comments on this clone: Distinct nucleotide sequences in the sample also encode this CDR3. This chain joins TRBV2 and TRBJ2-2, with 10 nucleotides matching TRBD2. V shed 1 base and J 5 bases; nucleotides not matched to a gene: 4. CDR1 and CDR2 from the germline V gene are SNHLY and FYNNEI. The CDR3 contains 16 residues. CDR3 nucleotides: TGTGCCAGCAGTGAAGGGCTAGCGGGAGTTACCGGGGAGCTGTTTTTT. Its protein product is CASSEGLAGVTGELFF. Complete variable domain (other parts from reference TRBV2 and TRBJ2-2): EPEVTQTPSHQVTQMGQEVILRCVPISNHLYFYWYRQILGQKVEFLVSFYNNEISEKSEIFDDQFSVERPDGSNFTLKIRSTKLEDSAMYFCASSEGLAGVTGELFFGEGSRLTVL.

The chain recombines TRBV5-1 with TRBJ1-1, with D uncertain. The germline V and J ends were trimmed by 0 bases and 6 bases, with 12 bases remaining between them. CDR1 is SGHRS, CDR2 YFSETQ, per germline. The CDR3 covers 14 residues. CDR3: CASSLGAWAPEAFF. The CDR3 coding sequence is TGCGCCAGCAGCTTGGGGGCCTGGGCCCCTGAAGCTTTCTTT.

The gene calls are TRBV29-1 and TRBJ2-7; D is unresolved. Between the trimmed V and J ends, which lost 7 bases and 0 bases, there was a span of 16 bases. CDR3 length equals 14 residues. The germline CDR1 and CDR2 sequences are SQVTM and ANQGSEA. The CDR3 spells CSALSQFSSYEQYF. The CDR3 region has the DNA TGCAGCGCCTTGTCCCAATTTAGCTCCTACGAGCAGTACTTC.

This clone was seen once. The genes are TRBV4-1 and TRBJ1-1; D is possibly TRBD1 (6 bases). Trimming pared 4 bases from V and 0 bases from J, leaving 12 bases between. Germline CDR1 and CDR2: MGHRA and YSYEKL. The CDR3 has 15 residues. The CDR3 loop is CASSRSGALNTEAFF. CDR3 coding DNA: TGCGCCAGCAGCCGGTCAGGGGCCCTGAACACTGAAGCTTTCTTT.

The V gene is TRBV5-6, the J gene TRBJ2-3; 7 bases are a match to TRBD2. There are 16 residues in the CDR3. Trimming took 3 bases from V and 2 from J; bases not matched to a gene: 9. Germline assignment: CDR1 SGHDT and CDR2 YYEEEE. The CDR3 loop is CASSSFGRGDTDTQYF. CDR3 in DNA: TGTGCCAGCAGCTCCTTTGGGAGGGGAGACACAGATACGCAGTATTTT.

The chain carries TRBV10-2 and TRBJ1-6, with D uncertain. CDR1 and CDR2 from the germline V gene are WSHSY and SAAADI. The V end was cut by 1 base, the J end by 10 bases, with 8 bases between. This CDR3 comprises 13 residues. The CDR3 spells CASSEWPNSPLHF. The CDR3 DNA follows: TGCGCCAGCAGTGAGTGGCCAAACTCACCCCTCCACTTT.

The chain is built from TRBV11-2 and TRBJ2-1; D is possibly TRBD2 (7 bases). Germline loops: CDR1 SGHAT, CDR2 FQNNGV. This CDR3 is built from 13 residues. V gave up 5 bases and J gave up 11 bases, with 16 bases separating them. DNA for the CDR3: TGTGCCAGCAGCCCCGAAGGGGGGGGGAAGCAGTTCTTC. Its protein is CASSPEGGGKQFF.

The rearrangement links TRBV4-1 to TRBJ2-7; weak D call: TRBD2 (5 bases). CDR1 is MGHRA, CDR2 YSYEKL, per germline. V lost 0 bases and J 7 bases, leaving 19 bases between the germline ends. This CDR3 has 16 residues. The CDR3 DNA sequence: TGCGCCAGCAGCCAAGAACGCCTCCTAGCAATGACGGAGCAGTACTTC. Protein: CASSQERLLAMTEQYF.

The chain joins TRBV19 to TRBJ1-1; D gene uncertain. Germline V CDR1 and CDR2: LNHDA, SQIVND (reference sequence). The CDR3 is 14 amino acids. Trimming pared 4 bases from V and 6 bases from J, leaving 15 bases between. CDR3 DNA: TGTGCCAGTAGTACCCCGAGCGCCAGTGCTGAAGCTTTCTTT. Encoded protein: CASSTPSASAEAFF. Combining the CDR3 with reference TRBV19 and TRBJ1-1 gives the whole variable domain DGGITQSPKYLFRKEGQNVTLSCEQNLNHDAMYWYRQDPGQGLRLIYYSQIVNDFQKGDIAEGYSVSREKKESFPLTVTSAQKNPTAFYLCASSTPSASAEAFFGQGTRLTVV.

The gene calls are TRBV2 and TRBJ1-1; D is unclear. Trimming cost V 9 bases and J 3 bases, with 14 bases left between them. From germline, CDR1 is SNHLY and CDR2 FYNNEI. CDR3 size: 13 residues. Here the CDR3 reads CASGKGGHTEAFF. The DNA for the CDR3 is TGTGCCAGTGGCAAGGGAGGCCACACTGAAGCTTTCTTT. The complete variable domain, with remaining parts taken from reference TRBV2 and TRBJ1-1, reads EPEVTQTPSHQVTQMGQEVILRCVPISNHLYFYWYRQILGQKVEFLVSFYNNEISEKSEIFDDQFSVERPDGSNFTLKIRSTKLEDSAMYFCASGKGGHTEAFFGQGTRLTVV.

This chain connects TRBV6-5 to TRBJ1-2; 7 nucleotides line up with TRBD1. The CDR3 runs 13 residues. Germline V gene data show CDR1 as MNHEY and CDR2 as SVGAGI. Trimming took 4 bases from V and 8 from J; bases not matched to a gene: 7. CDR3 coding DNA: TGTGCCAGCAGTTTCACAGGGGTATCGGGCTACACCTTC. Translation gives CASSFTGVSGYTF.

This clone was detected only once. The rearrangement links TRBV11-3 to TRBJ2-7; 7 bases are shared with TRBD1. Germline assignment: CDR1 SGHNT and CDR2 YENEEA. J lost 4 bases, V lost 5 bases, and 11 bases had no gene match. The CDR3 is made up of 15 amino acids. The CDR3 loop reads CASSPREGAIYEQYF. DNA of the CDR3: TGTGCCAGCAGCCCTAGAGAGGGGGCGATATACGAGCAGTACTTC. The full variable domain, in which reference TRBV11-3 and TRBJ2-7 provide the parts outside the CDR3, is EAGVVQSPRYKIIEKKQPVAFWCNPISGHNTLYWYLQNLGQGPELLIRYENEEAVDDSQLPKDRFSAERLKGVDSTLKIQPAELGDSAVYLCASSPREGAIYEQYFGPGTRLTVT.

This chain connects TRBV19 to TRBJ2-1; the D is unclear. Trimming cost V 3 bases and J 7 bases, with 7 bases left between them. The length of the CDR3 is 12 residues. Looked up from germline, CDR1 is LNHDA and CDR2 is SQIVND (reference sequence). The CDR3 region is CASSIFGNEQFF. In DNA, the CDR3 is TGTGCCAGTAGTATTTTCGGGAATGAGCAGTTCTTC.